These T cell receptor beta chains were read from a single sample in a study of blood T cell repertoires in COVID-19. This table comes from immunoSEQ multiplex PCR, and its TCRdb copy is limited to in-frame clones, with some not included. This table holds some 490,000 clones, less than 90% found once. The sequenced sample consisted of PBMCs or T cells enriched from blood (not recorded which). Every receptor here comes from a woman aged 60-75 years who had recovered from COVID-19. Each CDR3 is given with its conserved first and last residue. D genes are given only for firm matches. Not every row has a clone size; where given, it reads once, few, many or a size class.

>TRBJ1-5|TRBV5-1|-|-
CASSLETGPNQPQHF
TGCGCCAGCAGCTTGGAAACAGGGCCCAATCAGCCCCAGCATTTT
>TRBJ2-2|TRBV10-3|-|-
CAITWSEDGELFF
TGTGCCATCACTTGGTCAGAGGACGGGGAGCTGTTTTTT
>TRBJ1-3|TRBV4-1|few|-
CASSPAPRGSGNTIYF
TGCGCCAGCAGCCCCGCACCTAGGGGCTCTGGAAACACCATATATTTT
>TRBJ1-4|TRBV24-1|-|TRBD1
CATSDSTGTNEKLFF
TGTGCCACCAGTGATTCGACAGGGACTAATGAAAAACTGTTTTTT
>TRBJ1-1|TRBV2|-|TRBD1
CASNRDRANTEAFF
TGTGCCAGCAACCGGGACAGGGCAAACACTGAAGCTTTCTTT
>TRBJ1-2|TRBV30|once|-
CAWTIPRVKGYTF
TGTGCCTGGACTATACCCAGGGTGAAAGGCTACACCTTC
>TRBJ2-3|TRBV6-4|-|TRBD2
CASRLRSGGAADTQYF
TGTGCCAGCAGACTCCGTAGCGGGGGGGCCGCAGATACGCAGTATTTT
>TRBJ1-3|TRBV5-1|-|-
CASSLQGTNSGNTIYF
TGCGCCAGCAGCTTGCAAGGGACAAACTCTGGAAACACCATATATTTT
>TRBJ1-5|TRBV19|few|TRBD1
CASSIPPRGRQPQHF
TGTGCCAGTAGTATCCCCCCCAGGGGGCGTCAGCCCCAGCATTTT
>TRBJ1-1|TRBV2|-|-
CASGLTGMNTEAFF
TGTGCCAGCGGACTCACAGGGATGAACACTGAAGCTTTCTTT
>TRBJ1-4|TRBV19|-|TRBD1
CASSRQGRNEKLFF
TGTGCCAGTAGCCGACAGGGCCGTAATGAAAAACTGTTTTTT
>TRBJ1-5|TRBV11-3|-|TRBD1
CASSFCSVQGRQPQHF
TGTGCCAGCAGCTTTTGTTCGGTACAGGGGAGACAGCCCCAGCATTTT
>TRBJ1-2|TRBV2|-|TRBD1
CASSEQGANGYTF
TGTGCCAGCAGTGAACAGGGGGCCAATGGCTACACCTTC
>TRBJ2-3|TRBV30|once|TRBD2
CAWSPGRDTQYF
TGTGCCTGGAGCCCCGGGAGGGATACGCAGTATTTT
>TRBJ1-2|TRBV18|-|TRBD1
CASSPTTGGEGYGYTF
TGTGCCAGCTCCCCAACCACAGGGGGGGAAGGCTATGGCTACACCTTC
>TRBJ2-1|TRBV5-6|-|-
CASRQTAGLPFGQFF
TGTGCCAGCAGACAAACCGCGGGACTCCCCTTTGGGCAGTTCTTC
>TRBJ2-1|TRBV24-1|-|-
CATSDNRINYNEQFF
TGTGCCACCAGTGATAACAGAATCAACTACAATGAGCAGTTCTTC
>TRBJ1-5|TRBV5-1|once|-
CASSLGDYSNQPQHF
TGCGCCAGCAGCTTGGGAGATTATAGCAATCAGCCCCAGCATTTT
>TRBJ1-1|TRBV27|-|-
CASSSGGGGTEAFF
TGTGCCAGCAGTTCCGGCGGGGGTGGTACTGAAGCTTTCTTT
>TRBJ2-1|TRBV7-2|-|TRBD2
CASSLLPGLGGNEQFF
TGTGCCAGCAGCTTACTACCGGGACTAGGGGGCAATGAGCAGTTCTTC
>TRBJ2-3|TRBV2|-|TRBD1
CASSEQGVRTDTQYF
TGTGCCAGCAGTGAACAGGGGGTCCGCACAGATACGCAGTATTTT
>TRBJ2-3|TRBV10-1|-|-
CASSAGTAGGADTQYF
TGCGCCAGCAGCGCCGGGACGGCCGGGGGAGCAGATACGCAGTATTTT
>TRBJ1-1|TRBV15|once|-
CATSRGFSGDTEAFF
TGTGCCACCAGCAGAGGGTTCTCCGGGGACACTGAAGCTTTCTTT
>TRBJ2-5|TRBV5-4|-|-
CASSLPADQETQYF
TGTGCCAGCAGCCTCCCGGCGGACCAAGAGACCCAGTACTTC
>TRBJ2-1|TRBV3-1/TRBV3-2|-|TRBD2
CASSRYGGRAYNEQFF
TGTGCCAGCAGCCGTTACGGGGGGAGGGCATACAATGAGCAGTTCTTC
>TRBJ2-3|TRBV5-4|-|TRBD1
CASSRDREDTQYF
TGTGCCAGCAGCCGGGACAGGGAAGATACGCAGTATTTT
>TRBJ2-5|TRBV18|-|-
CASSQYKTQYF
TGTGCCAGCTCTCAGTATAAGACCCAGTACTTC
>TRBJ1-2|TRBV6-5|-|TRBD1
CASSYSVPGQGYGYTF
TGTGCCAGCAGTTACTCTGTCCCGGGACAGGGCTATGGCTACACCTTC
>TRBJ1-1|TRBV19|-|-
CASSIRGVRTEAFF
TGTGCCAGTAGTATTCGAGGTGTGCGCACTGAAGCTTTCTTT
>TRBJ1-5|TRBV7-2|-|-
CASSLGQIDQPQHF
TGTGCCAGCAGCTTAGGACAGATCGATCAGCCCCAGCATTTT
>TRBJ2-2|TRBV11-3|-|-
CASSLVGLSRVFF
TGTGCCAGCAGCTTAGTAGGGCTCTCGAGGGTGTTTTTT
>TRBJ2-4|TRBV27|-|TRBD1
CASSSQDRAADIQYF
TGTGCCAGCAGTTCCCAAGACAGGGCGGCGGACATTCAGTACTTC
>TRBJ1-6|TRBV5-4|-|-
CASSLGWTDNSPLHF
TGTGCCAGCAGCTTGGGCTGGACAGACAATTCACCCCTCCACTTT
>TRBJ2-2|TRBV13|-|-
CASSWGPGELFF
TGTGCCAGCAGCTGGGGCCCCGGGGAGCTGTTTTTT
>TRBJ2-5|TRBV5-1|-|-
CASTDTGSQGTQYF
TGCGCCAGCACCGATACAGGGTCTCAAGGGACCCAGTACTTC
>TRBJ1-6|TRBV9|-|-
CASSVGGSSPLHF
TGTGCCAGCAGCGTAGGAGGATCTTCACCCCTCCACTTT
>TRBJ1-1|TRBV13|-|-
CASIRGQIGEAFF
TGTGCCAGCATCCGAGGACAGATCGGCGAAGCTTTCTTT
>TRBJ2-1|TRBV18|once|TRBD1
CASSPPLGTGSNEQFF
TGTGCCAGCTCACCACCACTCGGGACAGGGTCCAATGAGCAGTTCTTC
>TRBJ1-4|TRBV19|-|-
CASTPGTSNRGEKLFF
TGTGCCAGTACTCCGGGCACTTCTAACCGGGGGGAAAAACTGTTTTTT
>TRBJ1-3|TRBV10-2|-|TRBD1
CASLEQGGLGNTIYF
TGCGCCAGCCTCGAACAGGGGGGCTTAGGAAACACCATATATTTT
>TRBJ2-3|TRBV2|-|-
CASLVSADTQYF
TGTGCCAGTCTAGTTTCGGCAGATACGCAGTATTTT
>TRBJ2-1|TRBV19|-|TRBD2
CASSGKRGSSYNEQFF
TGTGCCAGTAGTGGCAAGCGGGGGAGCTCCTACAATGAGCAGTTCTTC
>TRBJ2-7|TRBV7-7|-|TRBD2
CASSSGLAGGGEQYF
TGTGCTAGCAGCTCCGGACTAGCGGGAGGAGGAGAGCAGTACTTC
>TRBJ1-5|TRBV27|-|TRBD1
CASRPDRVVDQPQHF
TGTGCCAGCAGGCCTGACAGGGTTGTCGATCAGCCCCAGCATTTT
>TRBJ2-7|TRBV19|-|TRBD1
CASSIAAGGLYEQYF
TGTGCCAGTAGTATCGCCGCAGGGGGCCTTTACGAGCAGTACTTC
>TRBJ1-1|TRBV28|-|-
CASSPRSGWTEAFF
TGTGCCAGCAGTCCGCGTTCGGGTTGGACTGAAGCTTTCTTT
>TRBJ1-5|TRBV12-5|-|-
CASGLVVQGGSQPQHF
TGTGCTAGTGGTTTGGTAGTACAGGGTGGCAGTCAGCCCCAGCATTTT
>TRBJ1-3|TRBV7-2|-|-
CASSLAVIGSGNTIYF
TGTGCCAGCAGCTTAGCCGTCATCGGCTCTGGAAACACCATATATTTT
>TRBJ1-2|TRBV15|-|TRBD1
CATSSETGPHGYTF
TGTGCCACCAGCAGCGAGACAGGGCCCCATGGCTACACCTTC
>TRBJ2-7|TRBV9|once|TRBD2
CASSVGSGGTYEQYF
TGTGCCAGCAGCGTAGGTAGCGGGGGCACCTACGAGCAGTACTTC
>TRBJ2-1|TRBV27|-|-
CASSLARSGGGQFF
TGTGCCAGCAGTTTAGCCCGCTCCGGGGGAGGGCAGTTCTTC
>TRBJ1-2|TRBV2|-|-
CASSERQRNYGYTF
TGTGCCAGCAGTGAGAGACAGCGAAACTATGGCTACACCTTC
>TRBJ2-2|TRBV5-6|-|TRBD1
CASSFRDRGRGDTGELFF
TGTGCCAGCAGCTTCCGGGACAGGGGGCGCGGAGACACCGGGGAGCTGTTTTTT
>TRBJ2-3|TRBV4-1|-|-
CASSQDRGGAYTQYF
TGCGCCAGCAGCCAAGACCGAGGGGGGGCCTATACGCAGTATTTT
>TRBJ2-1|TRBV6-5|-|TRBD2
CASLLAGSYNEQFF
TGTGCCAGCCTACTAGCGGGATCCTACAATGAGCAGTTCTTC